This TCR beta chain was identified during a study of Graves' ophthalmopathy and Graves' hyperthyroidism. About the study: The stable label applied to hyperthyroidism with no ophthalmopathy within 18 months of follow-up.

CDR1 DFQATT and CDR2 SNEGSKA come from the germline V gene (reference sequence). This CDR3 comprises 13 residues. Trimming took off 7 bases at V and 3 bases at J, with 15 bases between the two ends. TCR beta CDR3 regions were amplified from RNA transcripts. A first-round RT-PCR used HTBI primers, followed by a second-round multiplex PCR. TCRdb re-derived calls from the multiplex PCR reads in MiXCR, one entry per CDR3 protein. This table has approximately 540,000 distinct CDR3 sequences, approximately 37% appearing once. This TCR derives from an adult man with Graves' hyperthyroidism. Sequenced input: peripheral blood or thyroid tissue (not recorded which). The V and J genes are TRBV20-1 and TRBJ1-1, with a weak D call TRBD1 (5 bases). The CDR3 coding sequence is TGCAGTGGACGAAGGCGGGGGGACACTGAAGCTTTCTTT. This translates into CSGRRRGDTEAFF.